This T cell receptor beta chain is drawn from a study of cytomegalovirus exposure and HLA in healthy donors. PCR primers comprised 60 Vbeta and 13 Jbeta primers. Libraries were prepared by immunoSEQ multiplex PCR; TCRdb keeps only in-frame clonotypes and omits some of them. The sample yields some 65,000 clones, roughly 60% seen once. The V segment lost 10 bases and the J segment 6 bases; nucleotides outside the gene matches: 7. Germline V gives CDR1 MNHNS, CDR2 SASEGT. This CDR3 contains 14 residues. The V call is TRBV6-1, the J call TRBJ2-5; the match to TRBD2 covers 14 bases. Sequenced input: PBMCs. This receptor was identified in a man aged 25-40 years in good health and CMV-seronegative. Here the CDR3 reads CAIRTSGGLKTQYF. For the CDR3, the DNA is TGTGCCATCCGGACTAGCGGGGGGTTAAAGACCCAGTACTTC.